This T cell receptor beta chain was recovered during a study of T-cell memory formation after mild COVID-19. Study-wide context: TCR clusters mostly belonged to single donors.

Using its own MiXCR run on the 5' RACE reads, TCRdb lists one record per CDR3 protein. Among around 300,000 distinct CDR3 sequences listed, 7% to 10% were seen once. Trimming pared 4 bases from V and 8 bases from J, leaving 13 bases between. The CDR3 is made up of 12 amino acids. CDR1 SQVTM and CDR2 ANQGSEA come from the germline V gene. This clonotype was seen ten or more times. Its specificity is unknown. Study-level results: Memory cells collected pre-infection included some clones that later responded, suggesting cross-reactive memory joined.

The source material was PBMCs or a T cell subset sorted from them (not recorded which). The receptor was isolated from a man aged 18 to 29 who had mild COVID-19 (a few samples of this study predate the infection). Cell type and time point are not known. The chain has TRBV29-1 and TRBJ2-3; D is ambiguous. The CDR3 reads CSVVSRSGTQYF. The CDR3 coding sequence is TGCAGCGTTGTCTCCCGGTCAGGTACGCAGTATTTT.